These 15 T cell receptor beta chains came from one sample sequenced in a study of control samples from healthy donors and cancer patients. Here immunoSEQ multiplex PCR was the method, and the copy in TCRdb shows in-frame clones only, minus some. The sample has about 160,000 clones, about 94% seen once. The sample comprised blood. The receptors here all came from a woman in her forties in good health.

The chain combines TRBV12-3 or TRBV12-4 with TRBJ2-1, with D perhaps TRBD2 (5 bases). The CDR3 sequence is 12 residues long. Between the trimmed V and J ends, which lost 7 bases and 6 bases, there was a span of 10 bases. CDR3 coding DNA: TGTGCCAGCATCTCACTAGGCAATGAGCAGTTCTTC. The encoded protein is CASISLGNEQFF.

The chain uses TRBV15 and TRBJ2-3; 9 nucleotides line up with TRBD2. This CDR3 region has 18 residues. J was trimmed by 5 bases and V by 0 bases; bases with no gene match: 12. Germline V lookup: CDR1 LNHNV, CDR2 YYDKDF (reference sequence). As DNA, the CDR3 is TGTGCCACCAGCAGAGATCACAGTGGTAGCGGGGGTCTAGATACGCAGTATTTT. As protein: CATSRDHSGSGGLDTQYF.

This chain connects TRBV2 to TRBJ1-2, with D hard to call. Deletions cut 0 bases from V and 2 bases from J, with 10 bases between. CDR3 length: 15 residues. CDR1 and CDR2 (germline): SNHLY, FYNNEI. This CDR3 reads CASSEARQTNYGYTF. The DNA for the CDR3 is TGTGCCAGCAGTGAAGCGCGGCAGACCAACTATGGCTACACCTTC.

The gene calls are TRBV6-2 or TRBV6-3 and TRBJ2-7; 8 nucleotides align to TRBD2. The CDR3 is made up of 18 amino acids. Trimming removed 0 bases from V and 0 bases from J; junction bases left unmatched: 10. Germline V gene data show CDR1 as MNHEY and CDR2 as SVGEGT. This chain's CDR3 is CASSYSDAASGSSYEQYF. CDR3 in DNA: TGTGCCAGCAGTTACTCGGATGCGGCTAGCGGGTCCTCCTACGAGCAGTACTTC.

CDR3: CASGTGNTEAFF. DNA of the CDR3: TGTGCCAGCGGGACAGGAAACACTGAAGCTTTCTTT. The J gene is TRBJ1-1, the V gene TRBV7-9; 8 nucleotides match TRBD1. V was clipped by 8 bases and J by 2 bases; unmatched bases: 1. CDR1 SEHNR and CDR2 FQNEAQ come from the germline V gene (reference sequence). The CDR3 runs to 12 residues.

The genes are TRBV3-1 (or the pseudogene TRBV3-2) and TRBJ2-5, with TRBD1 matching 7 bases. The CDR3 consists of 14 residues. V trimming: 8 bases; J trimming: 2 bases; junction bases outside the gene matches: 8. Germline CDR1 reads LGHDT; CDR2 reads YNNKEL (reference sequence). CDR3 nucleotide sequence: TGTGCCAGCGCGCGAGGGGGCCAACAAGAGACCCAGTACTTC. It codes for CASARGGQQETQYF.

V usage is TRBV6-6 and J usage is TRBJ1-5; no clear D. The CDR3 runs 15 residues. The V end was cut by 3 bases, the J end by 1 base, with 10 bases between. The germline V gene encodes CDR1 MNHNY and CDR2 SVGAGI (reference sequence). The CDR3, as DNA: TGTGCCAGCAGTTATGGACGGGCAAGCAATCAGCCCCAGCATTTT. Translation gives CASSYGRASNQPQHF.

The genes are TRBV3-1 (or the pseudogene TRBV3-2) and TRBJ1-1; D may be TRBD1 (5 bases). The CDR3 runs to 14 residues. V gave up 4 bases and J gave up 4 bases, with 13 bases separating them. The germline gives CDR1 LGHDT, CDR2 YNNKEL (reference sequence). Here the CDR3 reads CASSRGRRGTEAFF. The DNA of the CDR3 is TGTGCCAGCAGCCGAGGCCGGAGGGGCACTGAAGCTTTCTTT.

The CDR3 coding sequence is TGTGCCAGCAGCTTGGCCCCGACAGGGAACACTGAAGCTTTCTTT. It translates to CASSLAPTGNTEAFF. The genes are TRBV5-6 and TRBJ1-1; TRBD1 is a possible D gene (6 bases). Germline lookup yields CDR1 SGHDT and CDR2 YYEEEE. Trimming stripped 0 bases from V and 1 base from J, with 10 bases between. The CDR3 contains 15 residues.

This clone is a singleton in its sample. V is TRBV21-1 and J is TRBJ1-5. TRBV21-1 is an annotated pseudogene. The CDR3 covers 15 residues. This chain's CDR3 is CASRIRGGHRQPQHF. The CDR3 DNA follows: TGTGCCAGCAGGATCAGGGGGGGACATAGGCAGCCCCAGCATTTT.

The chain has TRBV27 and TRBJ1-4; TRBD1 is a possible D gene (6 bases). Trimming took off 3 bases at V and 8 bases at J, with 16 bases between the two ends. This CDR3 spans 15 amino acids. Per germline, CDR1 MNHEY and CDR2 SMNVEV (reference sequence). Here the CDR3 reads CASSFWGQLGEKLFF. CDR3 bases: TGTGCCAGCAGTTTCTGGGGGCAGCTCGGCGAAAAACTGTTTTTT. Full variable domain (rest looked up from reference TRBV27 and TRBJ1-4): EAQVTQNPRYLITVTGKKLTVTCSQNMNHEYMSWYRQDPGLGLRQIYYSMNVEVTDKGDVPEGYKVSRKEKRNFPLILESPSPNQTSLYFCASSFWGQLGEKLFFGSGTQLSVL.

The chain couples TRBV2 to TRBJ2-7, with 10 bases lining up with TRBD1. V was clipped by 6 bases and J by 0 bases; unmatched bases: 8. The CDR3 totals 16 residues. Germline V gene lookup returns CDR1 SNHLY and CDR2 FYNNEI. The CDR3 bases are TGTGCCAGCAGCCGGGACAGGGGTATTTTCTCCTACGAGCAGTACTTC. As protein: CASSRDRGIFSYEQYF.

This chain uses TRBV5-1 with TRBJ2-5, with D maybe TRBD2 (6 bases). CDR1 is SGHRS and CDR2 is YFSETQ in the germline V gene. The CDR3 length is 15 residues. Trimming removed 3 bases from V and 4 bases from J, with 16 bases in between. CDR3 DNA: TGCGCCAGCAGCTGGAGGGAGCCCTCGGTAGAGACCCAGTACTTC. This translates into CASSWREPSVETQYF.

The V gene is TRBV21-1, the J gene TRBJ2-6. TRBV21-1 is recorded as a pseudogene. CDR3 size: 16 residues. The CDR3: CASSKGRRPGANVLTF. The CDR3, as DNA: TGTGCCAGCAGCAAGGGGCGGAGGCCTGGGGCCAACGTCCTGACTTTC.

A single count supports this clone. This sequence joins TRBV5-1 and TRBJ2-7, with 9 bases identical to TRBD1. CDR3 length: 14 residues. J was trimmed by 5 bases and V by 4 bases; bases with no gene match: 7. Per the germline V gene, CDR1 is SGHRS and CDR2 is YFSETQ. CDR3 protein: CASSRDRAPDEQYF. The CDR3 DNA follows: TGCGCCAGCAGCCGGGACAGGGCTCCCGACGAGCAGTACTTC.